The 2 T cell receptor beta chains listed next were all sequenced from one sample in a study of blood T cell repertoires in COVID-19. TCRdb's table, derived via immunoSEQ multiplex PCR, lists solely in-frame clones and lacks some. The sample includes under 250,000 clones, 85% of them seen just once. Specimen: PBMCs or T cells enriched from blood (not recorded which). Every receptor here comes from a woman aged 45-60 years with acute COVID-19.

This chain connects TRBV7-9 to TRBJ2-5; 9 bases match TRBD1. Looked up from germline, CDR1 is SEHNR and CDR2 is FQNEAQ (reference sequence). Losses at the gene ends were 5 bases for V and 5 bases for J; bases not matched to a gene: 6. The CDR3 spans 14 residues. The CDR3 bases are TGTGCCAGCAGCACGTGGACAGGGGCGGAGACCCAGTACTTC. This encodes CASSTWTGAETQYF.

As to this clone: The sample carries other DNA sequences with the same CDR3. The V gene is TRBV27, the J gene TRBJ1-4; perhaps TRBD1 as D (5 bases). V was pared by 6 bases and J by 0 bases, with 8 bases between. CDR1 and CDR2 (germline): MNHEY, SMNVEV (reference sequence). The CDR3 extends over 14 amino acids. CDR3 in DNA: TGTGCCAGCAGCGGGGGTGCAACTAATGAAAAACTGTTTTTT. This sequence encodes CASSGGATNEKLFF. The whole variable domain, remainder taken from reference TRBV27 and TRBJ1-4, is EAQVTQNPRYLITVTGKKLTVTCSQNMNHEYMSWYRQDPGLGLRQIYYSMNVEVTDKGDVPEGYKVSRKEKRNFPLILESPSPNQTSLYFCASSGGATNEKLFFGSGTQLSVL.